The present entry profiles one TCR beta chain with its context. Antigen: not known. These data belong to a study of T cell responses to AZD1222 COVID-19 vaccine. Across the whole study: Second doses at about 4 or about 12 weeks were pooled.

Assay: immunoSEQ multiplex PCR; the TCRdb copy retains only in-frame clones and omits some. This sample has around 160,000 clones, with about nine tenths found just once. V was trimmed by 2 bases and J by 2 bases, leaving 6 bases between them. CDR1 SGHDT and CDR2 YYEEEE come from the germline V gene. CDR3 length equals 13 residues. Overall study results and limits: At baseline, seropositivity was found in only a handful of AZD1222 recipients.

The sequence came from an adult in good health. Sequencing used peripheral blood, obtained on day 0 of AZD1222 vaccination. The chain recombines TRBV5-6 with TRBJ2-3, with D unclear. CDR3 loop: CASSLQNTDTQYF. The CDR3 DNA follows: TGTGCCAGCAGCTTACAGAACACAGATACGCAGTATTTT.